A selection of T cell receptor beta chains follows, all from one sample in a study of memory CD8 T cells in hepatitis C reinfection. Generated by immunoSEQ multiplex PCR, the TCRdb table keeps only in-frame clones and is missing some. The sample consists of 45,000 to 50,000 clones, 80% to 90% of them appearing once. Sequencing was carried out using naive CD8+ T cells sorted from blood. The source is a man younger than 30 with hepatitis C virus infection. Each CDR3 is given with its conserved first and last residue. The order of the fields is clone size, J gene, D gene, V gene, CDR3 protein, CDR3 DNA. A D gene is named only where the DNA matches it firmly. A clone size is listed for some rows: how often the clone was seen (once, few, many), or a class if it is expanded.

. | TRBJ2-1 | TRBD2 | TRBV7-3 | CASSLGTSGRNEQFF | TGTGCCAGCAGCTTAGGGACTAGCGGGAGAAATGAGCAGTTCTTC
. | TRBJ1-5 | TRBD1 | TRBV6-1 | CASSEALGQGGNQPQHF | TGTGCCAGCAGTGAAGCGCTAGGGCAGGGGGGCAATCAGCCCCAGCATTTT
. | TRBJ1-1 | . | TRBV11-2 | CASRLGSGSLNTEAFF | TGTGCCAGCAGATTAGGCTCCGGGTCTCTGAACACTGAAGCTTTCTTT
. | TRBJ1-6 | TRBD1 | TRBV7-9 | CASSSGTGDSPLHF | TGTGCCAGCAGCTCCGGGACAGGAGATTCACCCCTCCACTTT
. | TRBJ1-5 | . | TRBV30 | CAAQFRPFNQPQHF | TGTGCCGCTCAATTCAGGCCCTTCAATCAGCCCCAGCATTTT
. | TRBJ1-2 | TRBD1 | TRBV9 | CASSPGGQGLYGYTF | TGTGCCAGCAGCCCCGGGGGACAGGGGTTATATGGCTACACCTTC
. | TRBJ2-3 | TRBD1 | TRBV27 | CASSFTGGINTDTQYF | TGTGCCAGCAGTTTCACAGGGGGTATTAACACAGATACGCAGTATTTT
. | TRBJ2-1 | TRBD1 | TRBV11-2 | CASSLSPGTGDYNEQFF | TGTGCCAGCAGCCTCAGTCCAGGGACAGGGGATTACAATGAGCAGTTCTTC
few | TRBJ1-3 | . | TRBV4-1 | CASSQESFGNTIYF | TGCGCCAGCAGCCAAGAATCCTTTGGAAACACCATATATTTT
. | TRBJ2-3 | . | TRBV7-9 | CASSSGGWTDTQYF | TGTGCCAGCAGCTCGGGGGGCTGGACAGATACGCAGTATTTT
. | TRBJ2-1 | TRBD2 | TRBV7-9 | CASSFGFMAAGVPYNEQFF | TGTGCCAGCAGCTTTGGATTCATGGCAGCGGGAGTACCCTACAATGAGCAGTTCTTC
once | TRBJ2-5 | . | TRBV2 | CARRSTDQETQYF | TGTGCCAGGCGGTCGACAGACCAAGAGACCCAGTACTTC
. | TRBJ2-7 | TRBD2 | TRBV27 | CASSPLTLLADLRGQYF | TGTGCCAGCAGTCCGTTGACCCTACTAGCGGACCTACGAGGGCAGTACTTC
. | TRBJ2-1 | TRBD2 | TRBV19 | CASSIIGGSRSYNEQFF | TGTGCCAGTAGTATCATAGGCGGGAGCCGCTCCTACAATGAGCAGTTCTTC
. | TRBJ1-1 | TRBD1 | TRBV4-1 | CASSLSSTGFTEAFF | TGCGCCAGCAGCCTTTCCTCGACAGGGTTCACTGAAGCTTTCTTT
. | TRBJ1-1 | . | TRBV5-1 | CASSLVVEGTEAFF | TGCGCCAGCAGCTTGGTCGTGGAGGGCACTGAAGCTTTCTTT
. | TRBJ1-5 | . | TRBV30 | CAWRKGGREGSNQPQHF | TGTGCCTGGAGGAAGGGGGGGCGCGAAGGGAGCAATCAGCCCCAGCATTTT
. | TRBJ2-7 | TRBD2 | TRBV9 | CASSPTSGSIYEQYF | TGTGCCAGCAGCCCGACTAGCGGGAGCATCTACGAGCAGTACTTC
. | TRBJ2-1 | . | TRBV12-5 | CASALHGDEQFF | TGTGCTAGTGCCCTACACGGAGATGAGCAGTTCTTC
. | TRBJ2-3 | TRBD2 | TRBV27 | CASSPGTIGDTQYF | TGTGCCAGCAGTCCCGGGACTATCGGGGATACGCAGTATTTT
. | TRBJ2-5 | . | TRBV19 | CASSIVGGETQYF | TGTGCCAGTAGTATAGTGGGGGGAGAGACCCAGTACTTC
. | TRBJ2-3 | TRBD2 | TRBV7-9 | CASSPGEGRTDTQYF | TGTGCCAGCAGCCCGGGGGAGGGGCGCACAGATACGCAGTATTTT
. | TRBJ2-7 | TRBD2 | TRBV27 | CASSLTSGSNEQYF | TGTGCCAGCAGTTTGACTAGCGGGAGTAATGAGCAGTACTTC
. | TRBJ2-1 | TRBD2 | TRBV11-3 | CASSPRTSGSNEQFF | TGTGCCAGCAGCCCTCGGACTAGCGGGAGCAATGAGCAGTTCTTC
. | TRBJ2-1 | TRBD2 | TRBV4-1 | CASSHGGGSGGYNEQFF | TGCGCCAGCAGCCATGGTGGCGGGAGCGGGGGGTACAATGAGCAGTTCTTC
once | TRBJ2-1 | TRBD1 | TRBV5-5 | CASSSGQGEYYNEQFF | TGTGCCAGCAGCTCCGGACAGGGGGAGTACTACAATGAGCAGTTCTTC
once | TRBJ2-3 | TRBD2 | TRBV6-5 | CASRSGRSTDTQYF | TGTGCCAGTCGTAGCGGGCGGAGCACAGATACGCAGTATTTT
. | TRBJ1-1 | TRBD1 | TRBV14 | CASSQGQGARTEAFF | TGTGCCAGCAGCCAAGGGCAGGGGGCACGCACTGAAGCTTTCTTT
. | TRBJ2-1 | . | TRBV2 | CASSEGGAPYNEQFF | TGTGCCAGCAGTGAGGGGGGGGCCCCCTACAATGAGCAGTTCTTC